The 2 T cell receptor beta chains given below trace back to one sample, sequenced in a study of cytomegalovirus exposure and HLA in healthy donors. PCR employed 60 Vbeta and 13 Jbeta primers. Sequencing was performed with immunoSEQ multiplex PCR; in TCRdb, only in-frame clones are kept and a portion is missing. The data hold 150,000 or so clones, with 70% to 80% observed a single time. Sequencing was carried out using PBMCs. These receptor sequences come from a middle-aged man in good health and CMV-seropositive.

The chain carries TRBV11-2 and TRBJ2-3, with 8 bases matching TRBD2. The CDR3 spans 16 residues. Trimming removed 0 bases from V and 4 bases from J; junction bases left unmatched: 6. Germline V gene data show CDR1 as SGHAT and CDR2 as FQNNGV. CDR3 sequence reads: CASSLDPGRGADTQYF. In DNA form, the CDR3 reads TGTGCCAGCAGCTTAGATCCCGGGAGGGGGGCAGATACGCAGTATTTT.

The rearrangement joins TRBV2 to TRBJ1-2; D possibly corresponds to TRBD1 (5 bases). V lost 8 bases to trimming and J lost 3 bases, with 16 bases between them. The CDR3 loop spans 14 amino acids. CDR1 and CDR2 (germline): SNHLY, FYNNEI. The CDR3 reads CASVLHGRDYGYTF. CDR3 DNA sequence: TGTGCCAGCGTCCTGCACGGCAGGGACTATGGCTACACCTTC. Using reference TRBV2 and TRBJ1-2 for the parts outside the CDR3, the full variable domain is EPEVTQTPSHQVTQMGQEVILRCVPISNHLYFYWYRQILGQKVEFLVSFYNNEISEKSEIFDDQFSVERPDGSNFTLKIRSTKLEDSAMYFCASVLHGRDYGYTFGSGTRLTVV.